A single sample is the source of the 19 T cell receptor beta chains below, sequenced in a study of regulatory T cells in long-lasting Graves disease. In building TCR beta libraries, iRepertoire HTBI primers were used together with Arm-PCR of CDR3 regions. In TCRdb, the multiplex PCR reads were re-called with MiXCR into one record per CDR3 protein. The sample comprises approximately 400,000 distinct CDR3 sequences, under 15% of which are singletons, and about a sixth rests with the top ten. The time point is: newly diagnosed GD, antithyroid drugs for less than 3 months. The TCR library was prepared using RNA isolated from PBMCs. The sample was also linked to a second study, of T cells in Graves' hyperthyroidism and ophthalmopathy.

This specimen was peripheral blood mononuclear cells (PBMCs), taken at new diagnosis, from a patient treated with antithyroid drugs. These TCRs come from a woman in her twenties or thirties with Graves disease.

This clonotype occurred many times. V and J are TRBV9 and TRBJ2-5; 12 bases map to TRBD2. From germline, CDR1 is SGDLS and CDR2 YYNGEE. The CDR3 totals 16 residues. The trim removed 2 bases at V and 2 bases at J, leaving 4 bases unmatched. The CDR3 here is CASSVTGTSGQETQYF. The DNA for the CDR3 is TGTGCCAGCAGCGTTACCGGGACTAGCGGGCAAGAGACCCAGTACTTC.

J is TRBJ2-7 and V is TRBV28; the D gene is possibly TRBD2 (5 bases). CDR1 and CDR2 from the germline V gene are MDHEN and SYDVKM. Trimming removed 7 bases at V and 5 bases at J, with 9 bases between. The CDR3 is made up of 11 amino acids. The DNA of the CDR3 is TGTGCCAGCACTAGCCAGAACGAGCAGTACTTC. Encoded protein: CASTSQNEQYF.

This clonotype was seen a few times. J is TRBJ2-5 and V is TRBV29-1, with a weak D call TRBD1 (6 bases). The CDR3 runs 14 residues. The germline V gene encodes CDR1 SQVTM and CDR2 ANQGSEA. Trimming shortened V by 2 bases and J by 2 bases, and 12 bases separated the two germline ends. As DNA, the CDR3 is TGCAGCGTTGAAAGGCGTGACAGGCAAGAGACCCAGTACTTC. Its translation is CSVERRDRQETQYF.

This clonotype has a count of ten or more. This sequence joins TRBV6-1 and TRBJ1-6; TRBD1 is a possible D gene (5 bases). The CDR3 sequence is 14 residues long. Trimming removed 7 bases from V and 5 bases from J, with 12 bases in between. Germline CDR1 MNHNS, CDR2 SASEGT. The CDR3 is CASTRQPHNSPLHF. The DNA of the CDR3 is TGTGCCAGCACCAGACAGCCCCATAATTCACCCCTCCACTTT.

This clonotype came up many times. The rearrangement links TRBV13 to TRBJ1-2; no clear D. Trimming left V 7 bases short and J 0 bases short, with 15 bases between. Germline V gene lookup returns CDR1 PRHDT and CDR2 FYEKMQ (reference sequence). There are 15 residues in the CDR3. The CDR3, as DNA: TGTGCCAGCACTATTCCAGGAACGACTAACTATGGCTACACCTTC. It specifies CASTIPGTTNYGYTF.

This clonotype came up many times. One end of the junction fails to match germline, which may point to a read error. The genes are TRBV9 and TRBJ2-1; TRBD2 matches 11 bases. The V gene's germline CDR1 is SGDLS and CDR2 YYNGEE. The CDR3 covers 13 residues. This chain's CDR3 is CASSVLAGGEEFF. CDR3 sequence (DNA): TGTGCCAGCAGCGTGCTAGCGGGAGGTGAGGAGTTCTTC.

For this clonotype: A clone one base away is much larger, so this may be a read error. This sequence joins TRBV11-1 and TRBJ2-5, with D tentatively TRBD1 (5 bases). The CDR3 contains 14 residues. Germline V gene data show CDR1 as SGHAT and CDR2 as FQDESV (reference sequence). The CDR3 DNA reads as TGTGACAGCTGCGGCCTGTTAGGGGCGGAGACCCAGTACTTC. Translation: CDSCGLLGAETQYF.

This clonotype was observed many times. V usage is TRBV5-1 and J usage is TRBJ2-7; D gene unclear. Germline values: CDR1 SGHRS, CDR2 YFSETQ. CDR3 length: 13 residues. The germline V and J ends were trimmed by 0 bases and 6 bases, with 10 bases remaining between them. This CDR3 is CASSLVTKGEQYF. The CDR3 DNA sequence: TGCGCCAGCAGCTTGGTCACAAAGGGCGAGCAGTACTTC.

This clonotype was detected a few times. V and J are TRBV19 and TRBJ1-1; D uncertain. The CDR3 is 13 amino acids. Germline V gives CDR1 LNHDA, CDR2 SQIVND (reference sequence). The germline V and J ends were trimmed by 1 base and 1 base, with 4 bases remaining between them. CDR3 residues: CASSIGRNTEAFF. The CDR3, as DNA: TGTGCCAGTAGTATAGGTAGGAACACTGAAGCTTTCTTT. The whole variable domain, filled in from reference TRBV19 and TRBJ1-1, reads DGGITQSPKYLFRKEGQNVTLSCEQNLNHDAMYWYRQDPGQGLRLIYYSQIVNDFQKGDIAEGYSVSREKKESFPLTVTSAQKNPTAFYLCASSIGRNTEAFFGQGTRLTVV.

This clonotype appeared many times. This chain connects TRBV3-1 to TRBJ2-1, with D possibly TRBD2 on 6 matching bases. Between the trimmed V and J ends, which lost 4 bases and 3 bases, there was a span of 13 bases. Germline lookup yields CDR1 LGHDT and CDR2 YNNKEL (reference sequence). This CDR3 is built from 15 residues. CDR3 residues: CASSPWAGLYNEQFF. The CDR3 DNA sequence: TGTGCCAGCAGCCCTTGGGCGGGGCTCTACAATGAGCAGTTCTTC.

This clonotype showed up just a few times. This chain links TRBV20-1 with TRBJ1-1, with D perhaps TRBD1 (6 bases). The V gene's germline CDR1 is DFQATT and CDR2 SNEGSKA (reference sequence). The CDR3 is made up of 13 amino acids. V was trimmed by 8 bases and J by 1 base, leaving 14 bases between them. In DNA form, the CDR3 reads TGCAGTCCTGCCGGGGGCGGGAACACTGAAGCTTTCTTT. Its translation is CSPAGGGNTEAFF.

Ten or more counts support this clonotype. V usage is TRBV30 and J usage is TRBJ2-3; 8 bases match TRBD2. J was trimmed by 0 bases and V by 4 bases; bases with no gene match: 6. CDR1 and CDR2 from the germline V gene are GTSNPN and SVGIG (reference sequence). The CDR3 totals 15 residues. CDR3 amino acids: CAWIAGLTSTDTQYF. The CDR3 region has the DNA TGTGCCTGGATAGCGGGGCTTACTAGCACAGATACGCAGTATTTT. Filled out from reference TRBV30 and TRBJ2-3, the complete variable domain reads SQTIHQWPATLVQPVGSPLSLECTVEGTSNPNLYWYRQAAGRGLQLLFYSVGIGQISSEVPQNLSASRPQDRQFILSSKKLLLSDSGFYLCAWIAGLTSTDTQYFGPGTRLTVL.

This clonotype was counted ten times or more. This chain uses TRBV28 with TRBJ1-1; no firm D call. This CDR3 region has 14 residues. The germline CDR1 and CDR2 sequences are MDHEN and SYDVKM. The V gene lost 3 bases and the J gene lost 3 bases, with 11 bases spanning the gap. This chain's CDR3 is CASSFGRPDTEAFF. CDR3 DNA sequence: TGTGCCAGCAGTTTCGGGAGGCCCGACACTGAAGCTTTCTTT.

This clonotype was counted many times. This sequence joins TRBV12-3 or TRBV12-4 and TRBJ2-5, with no clear D. The CDR3 consists of 13 residues. Trimming stripped 6 bases from V and 1 base from J, with 9 bases between. The CDR3 DNA is TGTGCCAGCAGGGGCAACAGCCAAGAGACCCAGTACTTC. Protein product: CASRGNSQETQYF.

There are a few counts of this clonotype. A far more abundant clone sits one base away, making this likely a read error. This sequence joins TRBV28 and TRBJ2-7, with D hard to call. The J call is uncertain, as TRBJ2-3 better fits the DNA end. The CDR3 runs 14 residues. Per germline, CDR1 MDHEN and CDR2 SYDVKM. CDR3 nucleotides: TGTACCAGCACAACAGCACTCCTCACAGATACGCAGTATTTT. It encodes CTSTTALLTDTQYF.

There are many counts of this clonotype. V gene TRBV24-1 combines with J gene TRBJ2-1, with D tentatively TRBD2 (5 bases). Germline loops: CDR1 KGHDR, CDR2 SFDVKD. The CDR3 consists of 18 residues. The V and J ends lost 4 bases and 7 bases respectively, with 25 bases between them. DNA for the CDR3: TGTGCCACCAGTGACCCCGGACTCCCCGTAGGCAGAGATAATGAGCAGTTCTTC. Protein: CATSDPGLPVGRDNEQFF.

This clonotype has ten or more counts. The CDR3 DNA is TGTGCCAGCAGCTTAACAGGGTCGGGTCAGCCCCAGCATTTT. Its protein is CASSLTGSGQPQHF. The rearrangement links TRBV7-9 to TRBJ1-5; maybe TRBD1 (6 bases). Trimming took 2 bases from V and 6 from J, leaving 11 bases between them. Per the germline V gene, CDR1 is SEHNR and CDR2 is FQNEAQ (reference sequence). The CDR3 contains 14 residues.

This clonotype was picked up many times. The V and J genes are TRBV20-1 and TRBJ2-3; D may match TRBD1 or TRBD2 (5 bases each). V was trimmed by 3 bases and J by 3 bases, leaving 25 bases between them. Per germline, CDR1 DFQATT and CDR2 SNEGSKA (reference sequence). There are 18 residues in the CDR3. The CDR3 sequence is CSASPLRDAYAVTDTQYF. The CDR3, as DNA: TGCAGTGCTAGCCCTCTACGGGACGCCTATGCAGTAACAGATACGCAGTATTTT.

This clonotype occurred many times. The chain uses TRBV13 and TRBJ2-7, with 7 bases matching TRBD1. V lost 5 bases and J lost 2; bases outside the gene matches: 9. The germline CDR1 and CDR2 sequences are PRHDT and FYEKMQ (reference sequence). The CDR3 loop spans 15 amino acids. Written as DNA, the CDR3 is TGTGCCAGCAGCCACCAGGACAGGCGTACCTACGAGCAGTACTTC. Translated: CASSHQDRRTYEQYF.